This T cell receptor beta chain was retrieved from a study of T cell repertoires in cytomegalovirus infection. From germline, CDR1 is LNHDA and CDR2 SQIVND (reference sequence). This CDR3 region has 15 residues. Trimming removed 5 bases from V and 0 bases from J, with 11 bases in between. Worth noting for this clonotype: The antigen remains unidentified.

One entry per CDR3 protein results from TCRdb running MiXCR on the reads. Among about 770,000 distinct CDR3 sequences, 25% to 35% were seen once, and the ten largest hold 10% to 15%. This sequence originates from a human donor in good health (CMV status not recorded). Some clones in this sample may be carry-over from other donors' samples. This material consisted of cultured CD8+ T cells from PBMCs, taken from culture after CMV antigen stimulation. J is TRBJ2-1 and V is TRBV19; D remains ambiguous. The CDR3 DNA reads as TGTGCCAGTAGTTGGGGTCACTTCTCCTACAATGAGCAGTTCTTC. This codes for CASSWGHFSYNEQFF.